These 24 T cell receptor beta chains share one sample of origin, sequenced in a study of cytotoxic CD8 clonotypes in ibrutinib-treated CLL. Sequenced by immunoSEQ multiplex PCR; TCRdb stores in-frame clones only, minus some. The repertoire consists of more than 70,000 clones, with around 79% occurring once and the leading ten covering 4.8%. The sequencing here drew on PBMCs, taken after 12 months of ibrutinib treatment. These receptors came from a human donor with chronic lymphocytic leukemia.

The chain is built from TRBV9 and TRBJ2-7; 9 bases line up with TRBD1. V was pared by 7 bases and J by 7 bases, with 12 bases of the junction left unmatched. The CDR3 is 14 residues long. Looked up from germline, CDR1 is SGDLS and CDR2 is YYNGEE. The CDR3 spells CASGAGQGPWEQYF. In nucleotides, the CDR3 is TGTGCCAGCGGGGCGGGACAGGGCCCTTGGGAGCAGTACTTC.

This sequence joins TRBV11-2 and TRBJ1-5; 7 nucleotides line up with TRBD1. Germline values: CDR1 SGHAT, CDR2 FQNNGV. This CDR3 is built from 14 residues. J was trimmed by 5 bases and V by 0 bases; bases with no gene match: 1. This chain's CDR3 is CASSLDDRDQPQHF. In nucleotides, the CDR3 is TGTGCCAGCAGCTTAGACGACAGGGATCAGCCCCAGCATTTT. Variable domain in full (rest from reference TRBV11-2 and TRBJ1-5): EAGVAQSPRYKIIEKRQSVAFWCNPISGHATLYWYQQILGQGPKLLIQFQNNGVVDDSQLPKDRFSAERLKGVDSTLKIQPAKLEDSAVYLCASSLDDRDQPQHFGDGTRLSIL.

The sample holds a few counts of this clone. The CDR3 here is CASSMDRGYGYTF. The CDR3 nucleotides read TGTGCCAGCAGCATGGACAGGGGCTATGGCTACACCTTC. The chain links TRBV14 to TRBJ1-2; 9 positions agree with TRBD1. The CDR3 is made up of 13 amino acids. V trimming: 5 bases; J trimming: 4 bases; junction bases outside the gene matches: 2. Germline V gene data show CDR1 as SGHDN and CDR2 as FVKESK.

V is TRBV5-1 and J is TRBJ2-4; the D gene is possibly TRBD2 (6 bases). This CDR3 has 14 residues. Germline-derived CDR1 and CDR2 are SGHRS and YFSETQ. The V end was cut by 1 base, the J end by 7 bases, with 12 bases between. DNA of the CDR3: TGCGCCAGCAGCTTGCGCGGGGCGGGGAACATTCAGTACTTC. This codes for CASSLRGAGNIQYF.

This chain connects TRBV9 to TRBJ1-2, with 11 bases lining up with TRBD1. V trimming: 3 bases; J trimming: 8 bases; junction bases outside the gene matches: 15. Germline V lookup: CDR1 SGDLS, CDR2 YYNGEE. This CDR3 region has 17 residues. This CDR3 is CASSAGMGTGGPGGYTF. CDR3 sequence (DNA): TGTGCCAGCAGCGCCGGGATGGGGACAGGGGGGCCGGGAGGCTACACCTTC.

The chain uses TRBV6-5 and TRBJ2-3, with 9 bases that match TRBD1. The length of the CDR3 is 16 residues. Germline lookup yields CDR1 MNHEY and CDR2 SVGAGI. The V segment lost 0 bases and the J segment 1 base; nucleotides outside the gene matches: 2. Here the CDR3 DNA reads TGTGCCAGCAGTTACTCGGGACAGGGCGGCACAGATACGCAGTATTTT. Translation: CASSYSGQGGTDTQYF.

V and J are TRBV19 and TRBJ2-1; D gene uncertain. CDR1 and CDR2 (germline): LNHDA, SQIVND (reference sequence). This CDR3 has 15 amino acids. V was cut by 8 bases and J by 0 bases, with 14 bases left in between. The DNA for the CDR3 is TGTGCCAGTGCAAATGCCAGGAGCTCCTACAATGAGCAGTTCTTC. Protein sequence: CASANARSSYNEQFF.

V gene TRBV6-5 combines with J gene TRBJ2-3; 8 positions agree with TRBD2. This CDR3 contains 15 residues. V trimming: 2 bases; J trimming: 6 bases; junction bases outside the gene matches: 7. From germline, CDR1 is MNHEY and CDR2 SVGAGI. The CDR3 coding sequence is TGTGCCAGCAGTTACGCCGCGGGAGGTGGTGATACGCAGTATTTT. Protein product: CASSYAAGGGDTQYF.

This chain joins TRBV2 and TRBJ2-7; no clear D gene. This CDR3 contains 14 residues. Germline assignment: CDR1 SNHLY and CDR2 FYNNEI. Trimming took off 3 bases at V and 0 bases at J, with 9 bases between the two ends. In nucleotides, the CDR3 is TGTGCCAGCAGTGAGGCCGGTAGCTCCTACGAGCAGTACTTC. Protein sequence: CASSEAGSSYEQYF.

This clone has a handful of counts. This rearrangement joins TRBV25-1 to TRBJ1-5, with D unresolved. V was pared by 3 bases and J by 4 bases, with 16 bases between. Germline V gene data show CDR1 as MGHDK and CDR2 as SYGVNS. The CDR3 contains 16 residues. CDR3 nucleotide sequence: TGTGCCAGCAGTGATTCCGGCCGAGGTCAAAATCAGCCCCAGCATTTT. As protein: CASSDSGRGQNQPQHF.

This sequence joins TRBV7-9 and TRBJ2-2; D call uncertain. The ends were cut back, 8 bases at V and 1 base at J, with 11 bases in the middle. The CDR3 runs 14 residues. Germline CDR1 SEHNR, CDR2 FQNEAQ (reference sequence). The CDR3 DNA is TGTGCCAGCGCCCCTATGGGGAACACCGGGGAGCTGTTTTTT. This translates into CASAPMGNTGELFF.

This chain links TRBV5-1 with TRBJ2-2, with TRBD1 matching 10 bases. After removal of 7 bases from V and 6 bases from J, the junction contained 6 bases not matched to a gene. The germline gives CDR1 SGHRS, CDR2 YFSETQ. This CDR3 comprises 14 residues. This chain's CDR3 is CASVRGQGAGELFF. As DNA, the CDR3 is TGCGCCAGCGTACGAGGACAGGGGGCCGGGGAGCTGTTTTTT.

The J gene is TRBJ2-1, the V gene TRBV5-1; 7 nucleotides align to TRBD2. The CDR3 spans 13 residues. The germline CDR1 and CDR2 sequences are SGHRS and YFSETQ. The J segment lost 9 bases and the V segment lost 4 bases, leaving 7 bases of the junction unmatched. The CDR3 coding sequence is TGCGCCAGCAGCCCCAGACCGGGAGGTGAGCAGTTCTTC. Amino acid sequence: CASSPRPGGEQFF.

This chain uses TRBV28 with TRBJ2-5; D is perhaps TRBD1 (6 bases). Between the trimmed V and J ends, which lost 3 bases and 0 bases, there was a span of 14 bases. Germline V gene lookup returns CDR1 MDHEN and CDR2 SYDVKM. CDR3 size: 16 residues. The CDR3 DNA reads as TGTGCCAGCAGTTTTGGGTCCGACAGGTACCAAGAGACCCAGTACTTC. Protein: CASSFGSDRYQETQYF. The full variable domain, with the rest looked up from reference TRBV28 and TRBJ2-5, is DVKVTQSSRYLVKRTGEKVFLECVQDMDHENMFWYRQDPGLGLRLIYFSYDVKMKEKGDIPEGYSVSREKKERFSLILESASTNQTSMYLCASSFGSDRYQETQYFGPGTRLLVL.

The CDR3 DNA reads as TGTGCCAGCAGTATCCGGGACAGGGTTCGTTTTGGCTACACCTTC. The encoded protein is CASSIRDRVRFGYTF. The genes are TRBV6-5 and TRBJ1-2; 9 nucleotides line up with TRBD1. This CDR3 is 15 amino acids long. The V and J ends lost 5 bases and 7 bases, in that order; junction bases with no gene match: 11. CDR1 MNHEY and CDR2 SVGAGI come from the germline V gene.

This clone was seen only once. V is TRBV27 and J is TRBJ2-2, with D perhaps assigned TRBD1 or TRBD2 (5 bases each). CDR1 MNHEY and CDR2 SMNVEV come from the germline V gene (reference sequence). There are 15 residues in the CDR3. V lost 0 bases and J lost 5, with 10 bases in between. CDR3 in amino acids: CASSLSSGLTGELFF. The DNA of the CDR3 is TGTGCCAGCAGTTTATCGTCGGGGCTAACCGGGGAGCTGTTTTTT.

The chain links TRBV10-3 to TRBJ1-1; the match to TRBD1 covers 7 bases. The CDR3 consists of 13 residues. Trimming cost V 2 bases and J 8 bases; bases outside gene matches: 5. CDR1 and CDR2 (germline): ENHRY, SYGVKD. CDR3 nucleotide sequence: TGTGCCATCAGTGAGGGGGACAGTTTAGAAGCTTTCTTT. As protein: CAISEGDSLEAFF.

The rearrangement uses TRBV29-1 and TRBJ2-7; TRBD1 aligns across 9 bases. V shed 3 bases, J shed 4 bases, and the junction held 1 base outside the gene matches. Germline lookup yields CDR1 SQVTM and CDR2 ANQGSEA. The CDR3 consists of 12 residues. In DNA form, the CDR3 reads TGCAGCGTTGAGGGACAGGGTTACGAGCAGTACTTC. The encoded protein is CSVEGQGYEQYF.

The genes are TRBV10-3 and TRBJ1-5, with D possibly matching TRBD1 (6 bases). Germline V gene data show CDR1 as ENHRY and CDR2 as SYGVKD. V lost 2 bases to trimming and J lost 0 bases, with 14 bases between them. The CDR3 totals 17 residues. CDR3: CAISEGGQTDSNQPQHF. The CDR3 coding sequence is TGTGCCATCAGTGAGGGGGGGCAGACCGATAGCAATCAGCCCCAGCATTTT.

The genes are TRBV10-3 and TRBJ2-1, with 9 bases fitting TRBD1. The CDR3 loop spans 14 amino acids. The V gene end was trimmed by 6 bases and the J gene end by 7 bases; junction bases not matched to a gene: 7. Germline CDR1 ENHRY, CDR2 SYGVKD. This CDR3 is CAIRRGQGANEQFF. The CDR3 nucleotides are TGTGCCATCAGGAGGGGACAGGGTGCGAATGAGCAGTTCTTC.

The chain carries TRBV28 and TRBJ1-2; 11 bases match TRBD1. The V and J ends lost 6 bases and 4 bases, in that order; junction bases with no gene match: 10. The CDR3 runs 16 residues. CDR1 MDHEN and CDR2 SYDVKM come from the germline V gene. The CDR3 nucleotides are TGTGCCAGCAGAGCTTTGGGGACAGGGGGTCCCTATGGCTACACCTTC. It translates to CASRALGTGGPYGYTF.

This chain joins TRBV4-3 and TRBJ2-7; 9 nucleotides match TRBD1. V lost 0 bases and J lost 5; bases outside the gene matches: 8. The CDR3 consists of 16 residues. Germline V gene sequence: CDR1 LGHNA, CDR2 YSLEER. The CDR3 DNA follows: TGCGCCAGCAGCCAAGATGGGGGGACAGGGTACGACGAGCAGTACTTC. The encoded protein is CASSQDGGTGYDEQYF.

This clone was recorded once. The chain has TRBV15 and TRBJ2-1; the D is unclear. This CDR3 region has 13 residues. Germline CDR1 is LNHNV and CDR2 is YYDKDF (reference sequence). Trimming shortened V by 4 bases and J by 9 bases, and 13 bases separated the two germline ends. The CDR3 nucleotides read TGTGCCACCAGCACCGGCCCGGCAGGTGAGCAGTTCTTC. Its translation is CATSTGPAGEQFF.

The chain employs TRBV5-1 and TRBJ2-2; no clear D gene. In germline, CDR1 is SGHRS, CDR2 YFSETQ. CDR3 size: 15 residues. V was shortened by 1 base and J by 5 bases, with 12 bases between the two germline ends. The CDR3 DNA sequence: TGCGCCAGCAGCTTGACCCCAACTTCTACCGGGGAGCTGTTTTTT. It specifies CASSLTPTSTGELFF.